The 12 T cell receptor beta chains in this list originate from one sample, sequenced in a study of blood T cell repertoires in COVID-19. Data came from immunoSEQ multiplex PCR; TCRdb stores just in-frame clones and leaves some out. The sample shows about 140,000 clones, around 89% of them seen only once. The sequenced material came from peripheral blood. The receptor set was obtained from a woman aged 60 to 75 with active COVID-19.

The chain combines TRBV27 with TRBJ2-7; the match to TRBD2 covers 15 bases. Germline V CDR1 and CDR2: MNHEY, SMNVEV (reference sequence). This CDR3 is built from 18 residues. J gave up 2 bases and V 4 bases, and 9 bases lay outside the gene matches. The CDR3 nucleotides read TGTGCCAGCAGTTCCCGGACTAGCGGGAGGGCAAAGACCTACGAGCAGTACTTC. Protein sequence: CASSSRTSGRAKTYEQYF.

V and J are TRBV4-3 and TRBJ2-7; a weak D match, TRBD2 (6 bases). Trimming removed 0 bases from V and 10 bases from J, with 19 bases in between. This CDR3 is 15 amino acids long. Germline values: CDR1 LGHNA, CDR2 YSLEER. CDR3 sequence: CASSQDYAGKKLQYF. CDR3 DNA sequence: TGCGCCAGCAGCCAAGATTATGCGGGGAAGAAACTTCAGTACTTC.

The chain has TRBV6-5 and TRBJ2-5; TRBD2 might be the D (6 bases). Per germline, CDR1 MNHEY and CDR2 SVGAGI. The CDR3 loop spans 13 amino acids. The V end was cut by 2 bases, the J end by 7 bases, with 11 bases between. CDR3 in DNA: TGTGCCAGCAGTTACCGGGTGGGAGGGACCCAGTACTTC. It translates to CASSYRVGGTQYF.

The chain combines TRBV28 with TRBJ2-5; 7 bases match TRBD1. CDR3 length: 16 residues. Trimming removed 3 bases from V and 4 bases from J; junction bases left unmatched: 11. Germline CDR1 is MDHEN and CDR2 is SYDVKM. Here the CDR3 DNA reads TGTGCCAGCAGTTTCCCCTCGTACAGGGGCGGAGAGACCCAGTACTTC. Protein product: CASSFPSYRGGETQYF.

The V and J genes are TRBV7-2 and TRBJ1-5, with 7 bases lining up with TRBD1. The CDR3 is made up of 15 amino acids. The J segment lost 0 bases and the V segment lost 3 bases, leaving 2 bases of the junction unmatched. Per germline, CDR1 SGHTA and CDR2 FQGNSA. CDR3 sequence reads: CASSFDRASNQPQHF. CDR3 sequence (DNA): TGTGCCAGCAGCTTCGACAGGGCTAGCAATCAGCCCCAGCATTTT.

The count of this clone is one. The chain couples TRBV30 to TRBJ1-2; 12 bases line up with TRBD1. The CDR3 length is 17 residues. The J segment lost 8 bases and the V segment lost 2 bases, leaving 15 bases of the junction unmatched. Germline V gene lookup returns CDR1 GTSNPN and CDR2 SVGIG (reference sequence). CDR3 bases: TGTGCCTGGAGTTCTCGAGGGGGACAGGGGGCAGTCGAAGGCTACACCTTC. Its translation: CAWSSRGGQGAVEGYTF. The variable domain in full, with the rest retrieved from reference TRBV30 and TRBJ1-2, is SQTIHQWPATLVQPVGSPLSLECTVEGTSNPNLYWYRQAAGRGLQLLFYSVGIGQISSEVPQNLSASRPQDRQFILSSKKLLLSDSGFYLCAWSSRGGQGAVEGYTFGSGTRLTVV.

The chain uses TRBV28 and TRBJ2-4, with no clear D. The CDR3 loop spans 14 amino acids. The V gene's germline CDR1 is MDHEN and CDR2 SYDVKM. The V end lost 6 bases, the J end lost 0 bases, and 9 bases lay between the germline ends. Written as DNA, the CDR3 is TGTGCCAGCAGCCCTACGCTAGCCAAAAACATTCAGTACTTC. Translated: CASSPTLAKNIQYF. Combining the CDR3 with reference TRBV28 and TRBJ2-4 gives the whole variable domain DVKVTQSSRYLVKRTGEKVFLECVQDMDHENMFWYRQDPGLGLRLIYFSYDVKMKEKGDIPEGYSVSREKKERFSLILESASTNQTSMYLCASSPTLAKNIQYFGAGTRLSVL.

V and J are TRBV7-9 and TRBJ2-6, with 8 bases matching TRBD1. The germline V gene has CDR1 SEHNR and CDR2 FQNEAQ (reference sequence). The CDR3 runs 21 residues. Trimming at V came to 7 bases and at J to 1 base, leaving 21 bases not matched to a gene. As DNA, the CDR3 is TGTGCCAGCACCAAAGGGGGGCAGGGGGCCACTACACTTTCTGGGGCCAACGTCCTGACTTTC. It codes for CASTKGGQGATTLSGANVLTF.

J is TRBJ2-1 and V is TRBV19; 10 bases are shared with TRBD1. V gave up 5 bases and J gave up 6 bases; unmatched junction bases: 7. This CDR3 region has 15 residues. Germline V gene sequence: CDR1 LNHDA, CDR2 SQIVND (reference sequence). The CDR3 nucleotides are TGTGCCAGTAGTCGCCCGGGACAGGGGCCCAATGAGCAGTTCTTC. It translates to CASSRPGQGPNEQFF.

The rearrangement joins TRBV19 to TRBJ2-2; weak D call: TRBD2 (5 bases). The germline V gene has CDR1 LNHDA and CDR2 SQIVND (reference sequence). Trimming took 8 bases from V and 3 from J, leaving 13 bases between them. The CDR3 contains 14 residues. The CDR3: CASGGTEDTGELFF. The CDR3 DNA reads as TGTGCCAGTGGAGGTACAGAAGACACCGGGGAGCTGTTTTTT. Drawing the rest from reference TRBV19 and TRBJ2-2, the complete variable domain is DGGITQSPKYLFRKEGQNVTLSCEQNLNHDAMYWYRQDPGQGLRLIYYSQIVNDFQKGDIAEGYSVSREKKESFPLTVTSAQKNPTAFYLCASGGTEDTGELFFGEGSRLTVL.

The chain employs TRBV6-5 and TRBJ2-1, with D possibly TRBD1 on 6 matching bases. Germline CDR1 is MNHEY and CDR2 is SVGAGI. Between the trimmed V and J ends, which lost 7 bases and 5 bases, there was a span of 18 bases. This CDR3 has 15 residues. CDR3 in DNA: TGTGCCAGCACCCAAAGGGGGAGACCAAACAATGAGCAGTTCTTC. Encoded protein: CASTQRGRPNNEQFF.

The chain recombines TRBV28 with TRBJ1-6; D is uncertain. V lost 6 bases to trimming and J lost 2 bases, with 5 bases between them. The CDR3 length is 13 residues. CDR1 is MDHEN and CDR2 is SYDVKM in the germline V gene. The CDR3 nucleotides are TGTGCCAGCAGGTTCGCCTATAATTCACCCCTCCACTTT. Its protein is CASRFAYNSPLHF.